A selection of T cell receptor beta chains follows, all from one sample in a study of T cell changes during pregnancy in multiple sclerosis. This table comes from immunoSEQ multiplex PCR, and its TCRdb copy is limited to in-frame clones, with some not included. The table lists 54,000 or so clones, about 94% of them singletons. Sequenced material: CD4+ T cells from peripheral blood mononuclear cells, taken before pregnancy. The receptors were gathered from a female donor with multiple sclerosis, enrolled in a pregnancy study. Each CDR3 is given with its conserved first and last residue. The D gene is left open where the match is weak. Some rows mark clone size as missing; the rest say once, few, many or name a class of expanded clone.

abundance | j_gene | d_gene | v_gene | CDR3nt | CDR3aa
- | TRBJ2-5 | - | TRBV2 | TGTGCCAGTCACAGGGTGGGGATCGGAGAGACCCAGTACTTC | CASHRVGIGETQYF
- | TRBJ1-1 | - | TRBV5-1 | TGCGCCAGCAGCTTTGGGAGAGGAGGGCTGAACACTGAAGCTTTCTTT | CASSFGRGGLNTEAFF
once | TRBJ1-5 | TRBD1 | TRBV2 | TGTGCCAGCACCGCGGGACAGGGACGGCCCCAGCATTTT | CASTAGQGRPQHF
- | TRBJ1-2 | TRBD1 | TRBV28 | TGTGCCAGCAGTTGGGGGGACAGGGACACTTATGGCTACACCTTC | CASSWGDRDTYGYTF
- | TRBJ1-2 | - | TRBV28 | TGTGCCAGCAGCTCCACGAGTCCCTATGGCTACACCTTC | CASSSTSPYGYTF
- | TRBJ2-7 | - | TRBV5-8 | TGTGCCAGCAGGGCCCGGGGGGCCCTTGCCGGCGAGCAGTACTTC | CASRARGALAGEQYF
- | TRBJ2-1 | - | TRBV5-1 | TGCGCCAGCAACGGATGGGCGGGCCTCTCCTACAATGAGCAGTTCTTC | CASNGWAGLSYNEQFF
- | TRBJ2-5 | - | TRBV12-5 | TGTGCTAGTGGTTTGGGACAGTTCGGGGAGACCCAGTACTTC | CASGLGQFGETQYF
- | TRBJ1-5 | TRBD1 | TRBV6-5 | TGTGCCAGCAGTGTGGGGACAGGAGGAGATCAGCCCCAGCATTTT | CASSVGTGGDQPQHF
- | TRBJ1-1 | TRBD1 | TRBV18 | TGTGCCAGCTCAGCGGACAGGGGTTTGAACACTGAAGCTTTCTTT | CASSADRGLNTEAFF
- | TRBJ2-7 | - | TRBV9 | TGTGCCAGCAGCGTAGGGGTAGGAGTTCGCGAGCAGTACTTC | CASSVGVGVREQYF
- | TRBJ1-2 | - | TRBV21-1 | TGTGCCGGCCGCCAGGGTAACTATGGCTACACCTTC | CAGRQGNYGYTF
- | TRBJ2-3 | - | TRBV11-2 | TGTGCCAGCAGCTTAGTCCTACGGGAGGATACGCAGTATTTT | CASSLVLREDTQYF
- | TRBJ2-1 | TRBD2 | TRBV5-1 | TGCGCCAGCAGTTCTAGCGGGTCAGGAAGGTTTGTGCAGTTCTTC | CASSSSGSGRFVQFF
- | TRBJ2-7 | - | TRBV13 | TGTGCCAGCAGCAAAGAGAGCTCCTACGAGCAGTACTTC | CASSKESSYEQYF
- | TRBJ2-1 | - | TRBV5-8 | TGTGCCAGCAGCTTGATCAGCTCCTACAATGAGCAGTTCTTC | CASSLISSYNEQFF
- | TRBJ2-7 | - | TRBV27 | TGTGCCAGCAGTTTATCGCCAGATGGTCGCTACGAGCAGTACTTC | CASSLSPDGRYEQYF